The 24 T cell receptor beta chains below all came from one sample that was sequenced in a study of blood T cell repertoires in COVID-19 (dated by TCRdb to 2020 to 2022). Libraries were made using the immunoSEQ multiplex PCR assay. Entries here come from immuneACCESS through TCRdb and include only in-frame sequences with V and J called. Some clones fail to appear in such tables; in the studies checked, an unresolved V gene covers under half of the shortfall, and the cause of the remainder is unknown. This sample gives roughly 200,000 clones in total; over 80% of them show up just once. The ten largest make up less than 1.5% of the sample. The specimen sequenced was PBMCs or T cells enriched from blood (not recorded which). The receptors were gathered from a man aged 25 to 40 who had recovered from COVID-19.

This chain links TRBV7-8 with TRBJ1-1; D possibly corresponds to TRBD1 (5 bases). The V gene's germline CDR1 is SGHVS and CDR2 FQNEAQ. The CDR3 length is 18 residues. V lost 1 base and J lost 1, with 19 bases in between. The CDR3 nucleotides read TGTGCCAGCAGCTTAGGATCTTTCAAAGGGGATTCGAACACTGAAGCTTTCTTT. Its translation is CASSLGSFKGDSNTEAFF.

The chain has TRBV6-2 or TRBV6-3 and TRBJ2-3, with 9 bases that match TRBD2. Germline V lookup: CDR1 MNHEY, CDR2 SVGEGT. CDR3 length: 11 amino acids. The V gene end was trimmed by 6 bases and the J gene end by 12 bases; junction bases not matched to a gene: 4. CDR3 coding DNA: TGTGCCAGCAGCTTAGCGGGGGCTCAGTATTTT. Its translation: CASSLAGAQYF.

The chain is built from TRBV4-1 and TRBJ2-3; tentative D call: TRBD2 (5 bases). From germline, CDR1 is MGHRA and CDR2 YSYEKL. The CDR3 is 16 amino acids. V was pared by 0 bases and J by 1 base, with 11 bases between. The CDR3 sequence is CASSQEEDWGTDTQYF. The CDR3 DNA is TGCGCCAGCAGCCAAGAGGAGGATTGGGGCACAGATACGCAGTATTTT.

This clone was counted only a few times. The CDR3 here is CASLRLGGYEQYF. DNA for the CDR3: TGTGCCTCGCTCAGACTGGGGGGCTACGAGCAGTACTTC. V is TRBV30 and J is TRBJ2-7, with D perhaps matching TRBD2 (6 bases). Trimming took off 7 bases at V and 3 bases at J, with 16 bases between the two ends. The V gene's germline CDR1 is GTSNPN and CDR2 SVGIG (reference sequence). This CDR3 has 13 amino acids.

The chain has TRBV9 and TRBJ2-6; D is possibly TRBD1 (5 bases). Per the germline V gene, CDR1 is SGDLS and CDR2 is YYNGEE. CDR3 length: 15 residues. V lost 0 bases, J lost 1 base, and 5 bases lay in between. In DNA form, the CDR3 reads TGTGCCAGCAGCGTAGAGGGGTCTGGGGCCAACGTCCTGACTTTC. As protein: CASSVEGSGANVLTF.

This chain connects TRBV3-1 (or the pseudogene TRBV3-2) to TRBJ2-2, with D perhaps TRBD2 (5 bases). The germline V gene encodes CDR1 LGHDT and CDR2 YNNKEL (reference sequence). This CDR3 region has 22 residues. The ends were cut back, 1 base at V and 0 bases at J, with 27 bases in the middle. The CDR3 DNA follows: TGTGCCAGCAGCCAAGGGGTAGGAGGAGCAGAAAGCGTGCGGACGAACACCGGGGAGCTGTTTTTT. It codes for CASSQGVGGAESVRTNTGELFF.

The rearrangement uses TRBV6-5 and TRBJ1-1, with TRBD1 matching over 12 bases. The CDR3 has 14 residues. The V and J ends lost 4 bases and 5 bases, in that order; junction bases with no gene match: 2. Per germline, CDR1 MNHEY and CDR2 SVGAGI. The CDR3 DNA is TGTGCCAGCAGTTGGGACAGGGGGCTGACTGAAGCTTTCTTT. Translated, it gives CASSWDRGLTEAFF.

This chain links TRBV10-3 with TRBJ1-2, with D possibly being TRBD1 (6 bases). V shed 4 bases and J shed 5 bases, with 11 bases lying between them. This CDR3 region has 13 residues. Germline V gene data show CDR1 as ENHRY and CDR2 as SYGVKD. Here the CDR3 DNA reads TGTGCCATCAGTGGGGGGCAGGGGTATGGCTACACCTTC. It encodes CAISGGQGYGYTF.

This rearrangement joins TRBV6-5 to TRBJ2-1; D not resolved. The CDR3 sequence is 13 residues long. Per germline, CDR1 MNHEY and CDR2 SVGAGI. V was clipped by 5 bases and J by 8 bases, with 13 bases between them. CDR3 region: CASSPPTLHEQFF. CDR3 sequence (DNA): TGTGCCAGCAGTCCACCAACGCTACATGAGCAGTTCTTC.

V and J are TRBV2 and TRBJ1-2; 8 nucleotides line up with TRBD1. CDR1 and CDR2 from the germline V gene are SNHLY and FYNNEI. This CDR3 is 12 amino acids long. V lost 7 bases to trimming and J lost 5 bases; unmatched junction nucleotides: 3. CDR3 sequence: CASKQGVYGYTF. CDR3 DNA sequence: TGTGCCAGCAAACAGGGGGTATATGGCTACACCTTC.

V is TRBV30 and J is TRBJ2-1, with D possibly matching TRBD2 (6 bases). Germline V gives CDR1 GTSNPN, CDR2 SVGIG (reference sequence). Trimming cost V 2 bases and J 2 bases, with 13 bases left between them. This CDR3 comprises 15 residues. The CDR3 loop reads CAWSFGSGTYNEQFF. The CDR3 DNA follows: TGTGCCTGGAGTTTCGGTAGCGGTACCTACAATGAGCAGTTCTTC.

This clone was seen only once. The V call is TRBV30, the J call TRBJ2-1, with 10 bases that match TRBD2. This CDR3 is built from 15 residues. J gave up 10 bases and V 0 bases, and 9 bases lay outside the gene matches. Germline V lookup: CDR1 GTSNPN, CDR2 SVGIG (reference sequence). The CDR3 DNA reads TGTGCCTGGAGTGTACGGCTAGCGGGAGTCAGGGAGCAGTTCTTC. Residues: CAWSVRLAGVREQFF.

This chain joins TRBV9 and TRBJ1-1; TRBD1 agrees at 8 bases. CDR1 is SGDLS, CDR2 YYNGEE, per germline. There are 19 residues in the CDR3. J was trimmed by 3 bases and V by 4 bases; bases with no gene match: 20. This chain's CDR3 is CASSPSIQVTRGRDTEAFF. CDR3 DNA sequence: TGTGCCAGCAGCCCTAGCATACAAGTAACCAGGGGGCGCGACACTGAAGCTTTCTTT.

In DNA, the CDR3 is TGTGCCATCAGCATTCAAGGAGATCAGCCCCAGCATTTT. This encodes CAISIQGDQPQHF. V usage is TRBV10-3 and J usage is TRBJ1-5; D is unclear. Germline loops: CDR1 ENHRY, CDR2 SYGVKD. The CDR3 loop spans 13 amino acids. The V and J ends lost 6 bases and 5 bases respectively, with 11 bases between them.

The rearrangement joins TRBV12-3 or TRBV12-4 to TRBJ2-1; TRBD2 might be the D (6 bases). Deletions cut 5 bases from V and 12 bases from J, with 11 bases between. The CDR3 length is 11 residues. The CDR3 nucleotides read TGTGCCAGCAGTGCACTAGCTTGGCAGTTCTTC. Translation: CASSALAWQFF.

The rearrangement links TRBV7-9 to TRBJ1-1, with D unclear. This CDR3 has 13 amino acids. The V gene lost 1 base and the J gene lost 4 bases, with 7 bases spanning the gap. Germline values: CDR1 SEHNR, CDR2 FQNEAQ (reference sequence). This CDR3 is CASSLGPITEAFF. In DNA, the CDR3 is TGTGCCAGCAGCTTAGGCCCTATCACTGAAGCTTTCTTT.

This chain connects TRBV14 to TRBJ1-5; D gene uncertain. Trimming left V 3 bases short and J 9 bases short, with 9 bases between. CDR3 size: 12 residues. Germline CDR1 SGHDN, CDR2 FVKESK. The chain's CDR3 is CASSQEGGPQHF. In DNA, the CDR3 is TGTGCCAGCAGCCAGGAGGGAGGGCCCCAGCATTTT.

CDR3 loop: CASSSMTGNADTQYF. CDR3 coding DNA: TGTGCCAGCAGTTCCATGACAGGGAATGCAGATACGCAGTATTTT. The V gene is TRBV6-5, the J gene TRBJ2-3; 7 nucleotides line up with TRBD1. The trim removed 4 bases at V and 4 bases at J, leaving 8 bases unmatched. Germline V gives CDR1 MNHEY, CDR2 SVGAGI. This CDR3 contains 15 residues.

The chain joins TRBV7-6 to TRBJ2-5; D uncertain. Trimming cost V 5 bases and J 5 bases, with 21 bases left between them. The CDR3 is 16 amino acids. Germline CDR1 and CDR2: SGHVS and FNYEAQ. The CDR3 DNA is TGTGCCAGCAGCCACCACTCTCGTTACCTTCGGGAGACCCAGTACTTC. Translating gives CASSHHSRYLRETQYF.

The genes are TRBV30 and TRBJ2-1; 11 bases line up with TRBD2. CDR3 length: 13 residues. Germline values: CDR1 GTSNPN, CDR2 SVGIG (reference sequence). V lost 4 bases to trimming and J lost 8 bases; unmatched junction nucleotides: 4. The DNA for the CDR3 is TGTGCCTGGACTAGCGGGAGGTTGGATGAGCAGTTCTTC. As protein: CAWTSGRLDEQFF.

Here the CDR3 DNA reads TGTGCCAGCAGCTTGGCTGGGGTGGGGGCCTCTCTTGGGGAGCTGTTTTTT. Amino acid sequence: CASSLAGVGASLGELFF. The chain employs TRBV5-4 and TRBJ2-2; D might be TRBD1 (6 bases). This CDR3 comprises 17 residues. Looked up from germline, CDR1 is SGHNT and CDR2 is YYREEE (reference sequence). V was trimmed by 0 bases and J by 8 bases, leaving 20 bases between them.

The rearrangement links TRBV11-2 to TRBJ2-5, with 11 bases that match TRBD2. J lost 5 bases, V lost 6 bases, and 8 bases had no gene match. This CDR3 has 15 residues. Germline assignment: CDR1 SGHAT and CDR2 FQNNGV. The CDR3 DNA reads TGTGCCAGCAGTCGAACTAGCGGGAGAGGGGAGACCCAGTACTTC. Residues: CASSRTSGRGETQYF.

The gene calls are TRBV6-5 and TRBJ1-1, with D possibly TRBD1 on 5 matching bases. Per the germline V gene, CDR1 is MNHEY and CDR2 is SVGAGI. This CDR3 comprises 13 residues. Trimming removed 8 bases from V and 8 bases from J, with 18 bases in between. The CDR3 reads CASRRQQIPEAFF. The CDR3 DNA follows: TGTGCCAGCCGGCGACAGCAGATACCCGAAGCTTTCTTT.

This sequence joins TRBV2 and TRBJ1-1; D remains ambiguous. The CDR3 has 20 amino acids. Per germline, CDR1 SNHLY and CDR2 FYNNEI. Trimming shortened V by 4 bases and J by 0 bases, and 27 bases separated the two germline ends. The CDR3 nucleotides read TGTGCCAGCAGTGTGCAGGTTTCACCCTCTGGATTTGTTCTGAACACTGAAGCTTTCTTT. It encodes CASSVQVSPSGFVLNTEAFF.